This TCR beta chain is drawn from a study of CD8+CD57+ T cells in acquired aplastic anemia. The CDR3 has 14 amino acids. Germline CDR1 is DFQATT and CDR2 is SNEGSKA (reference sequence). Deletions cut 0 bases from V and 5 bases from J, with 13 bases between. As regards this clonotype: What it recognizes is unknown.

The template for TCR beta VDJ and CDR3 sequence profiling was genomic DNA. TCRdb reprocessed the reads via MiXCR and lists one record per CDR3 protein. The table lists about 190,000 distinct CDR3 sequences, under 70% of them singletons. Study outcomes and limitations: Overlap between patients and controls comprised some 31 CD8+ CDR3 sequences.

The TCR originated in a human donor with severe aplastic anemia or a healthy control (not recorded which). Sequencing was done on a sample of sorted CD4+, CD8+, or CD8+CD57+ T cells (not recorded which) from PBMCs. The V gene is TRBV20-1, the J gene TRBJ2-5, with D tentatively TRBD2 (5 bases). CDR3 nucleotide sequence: TGCAGTGCTAGAGATCGGAAGCGGAGGGAGACCCAGTACTTC. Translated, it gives CSARDRKRRETQYF.